This T cell receptor beta chain was retrieved from a study of blood T cell repertoires in COVID-19. Study as a whole: Acute-phase and convalescent COVID-19 samples originated in the United States, Italy and Spain. PBMCs, B-cell-depleted T cells, or T cells were the source of the cDNA or gDNA that made up the material.

In the original workflow: Reference gene primers were amplified, and this amplification served to estimate nucleated cell counts. Sequenced by immunoSEQ multiplex PCR; TCRdb stores in-frame clones only, minus some. That table furnishes V, J and clone size, whereas the DNA furnished D and trimming. This repertoire shows under 75,000 clones, roughly 90% found once; its top ten account for 13%. The sample consisted of peripheral blood. The TCR comes from a man between 60 and 75 years old with active COVID-19.

CDR3 in amino acids: CASSVLLEGHVGELFF. DNA for the CDR3: TGTGCCAGCAGCGTCCTTTTGGAGGGGCATGTCGGGGAGCTGTTTTTT. The V call is TRBV9, the J call TRBJ2-2; the D gene is possibly TRBD2 (6 bases). This CDR3 is built from 16 residues. The V and J ends lost 2 bases and 7 bases respectively, with 18 bases between them. Germline values: CDR1 SGDLS, CDR2 YYNGEE.